This T cell receptor (beta chain) was identified in a study of cytotoxic CD8 clonotypes in ibrutinib-treated CLL. As for the study in general: After median approximately 6 years, around 15 stayed in remission, about 12 progressed; responses some 25 partial, 2 complete. Following a median approximately eleven months of treatment, with a range of 6 to 36, response samples were taken.

A 1 in 200,000 to 1 in 1 million T cell depth was the sequencing target. Some clones are missing from TCRdb's copy, which holds only in-frame ones; the method was immunoSEQ multiplex PCR. This table has 52,000 or so clones, nearly 55% appearing once. In regard to this clone: Its antigen is undetermined.

Study-level results: Public clonotypes were rare and shrank or held steady on treatment.

Germline V gives CDR1 SGHDT, CDR2 YYEEEE. V shed 2 bases and J shed 0 bases, with 11 bases lying between them. The CDR3 has 15 amino acids. V and J are TRBV5-6 and TRBJ1-1; D unclear. This TCR derives from a human donor with chronic lymphocytic leukemia. This material consisted of PBMCs, taken at disease progression, from a patient treated with ibrutinib. The CDR3 loop is CASSFSHPMNTEAFF. The CDR3 DNA reads as TGTGCCAGCAGCTTTTCCCATCCAATGAACACTGAAGCTTTCTTT.